This T cell receptor beta chain is drawn from a study of cytomegalovirus exposure and HLA in healthy donors. The sample holds a few counts of this clone. The PCR ran on 60 Vbeta and 13 Jbeta primers. Assay used: immunoSEQ multiplex PCR; TCRdb lists only in-frame clones, some missing. In the table there are 280,000 or so clones, 70% to 90% of which are singletons. The CDR3 contains 15 residues. V was pared by 10 bases and J by 1 base, with 17 bases between. From germline, CDR1 is LNHDA and CDR2 SQIVND (reference sequence). The TCR was taken from a young woman in good health and CMV-seronegative. The rearrangement links TRBV19 to TRBJ1-5; D perhaps matches TRBD1 (5 bases). What was sequenced was PBMCs. For the CDR3, the DNA is TGTGCCACCAGTGACAGCCGTAGGAGCAATCAGCCCCAGCATTTT. Its translation is CATSDSRRSNQPQHF.